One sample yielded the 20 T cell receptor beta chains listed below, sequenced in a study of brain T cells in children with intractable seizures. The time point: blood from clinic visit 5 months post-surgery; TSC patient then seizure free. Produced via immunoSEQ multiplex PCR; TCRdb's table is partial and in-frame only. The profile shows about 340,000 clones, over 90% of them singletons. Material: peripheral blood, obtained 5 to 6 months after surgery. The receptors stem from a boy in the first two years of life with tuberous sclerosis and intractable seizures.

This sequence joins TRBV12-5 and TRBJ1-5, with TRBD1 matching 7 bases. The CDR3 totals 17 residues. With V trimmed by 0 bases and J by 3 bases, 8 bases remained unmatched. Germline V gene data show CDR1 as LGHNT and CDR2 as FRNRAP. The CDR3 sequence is CASGLVLDRLHNQPQHF. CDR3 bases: TGTGCTAGTGGTTTGGTACTGGACAGGCTCCACAATCAGCCCCAGCATTTT.

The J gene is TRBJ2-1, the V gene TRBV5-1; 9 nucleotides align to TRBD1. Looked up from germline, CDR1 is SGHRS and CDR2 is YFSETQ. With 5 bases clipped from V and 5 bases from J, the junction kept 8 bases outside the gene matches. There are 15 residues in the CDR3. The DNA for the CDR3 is TGCGCCAGCAGTGCCGGACAGGGGAAAAACAATGAGCAGTTCTTC. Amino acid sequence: CASSAGQGKNNEQFF.

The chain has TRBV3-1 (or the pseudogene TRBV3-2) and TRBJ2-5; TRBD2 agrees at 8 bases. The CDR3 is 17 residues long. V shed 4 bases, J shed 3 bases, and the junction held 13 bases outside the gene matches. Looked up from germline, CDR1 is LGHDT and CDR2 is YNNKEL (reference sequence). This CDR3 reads CASSPEESKAGEETQYF. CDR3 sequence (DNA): TGTGCCAGCAGCCCCGAGGAGTCTAAAGCGGGAGAAGAGACCCAGTACTTC.

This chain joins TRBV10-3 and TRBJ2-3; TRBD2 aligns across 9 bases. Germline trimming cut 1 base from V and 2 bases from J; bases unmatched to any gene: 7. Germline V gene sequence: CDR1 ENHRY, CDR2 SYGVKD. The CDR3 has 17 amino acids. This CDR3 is CAISELIAGAITDTQYF. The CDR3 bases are TGTGCCATCAGTGAGTTGATAGCGGGGGCTATCACAGATACGCAGTATTTT.

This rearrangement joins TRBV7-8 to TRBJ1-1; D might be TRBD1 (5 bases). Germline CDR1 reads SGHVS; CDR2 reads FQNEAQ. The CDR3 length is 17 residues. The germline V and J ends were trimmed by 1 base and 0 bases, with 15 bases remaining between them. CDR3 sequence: CASSLGVTGSMNTEAFF. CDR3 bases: TGTGCCAGCAGCTTAGGGGTTACAGGTTCCATGAACACTGAAGCTTTCTTT.

DNA of the CDR3: TGTGCCAGCAGTGAAGAGGTAGGACTAGCGGGAGTCAACGAGCAGTACTTC. It codes for CASSEEVGLAGVNEQYF. This sequence joins TRBV2 and TRBJ2-7; 13 bases line up with TRBD2. Germline values: CDR1 SNHLY, CDR2 FYNNEI. The V segment lost 1 base and the J segment 5 bases; nucleotides outside the gene matches: 8. The CDR3 covers 17 residues.

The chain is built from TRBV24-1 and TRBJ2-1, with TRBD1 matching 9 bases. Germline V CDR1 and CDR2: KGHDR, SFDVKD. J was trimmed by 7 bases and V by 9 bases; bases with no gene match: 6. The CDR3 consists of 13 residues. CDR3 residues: CATRGTGRNEQFF. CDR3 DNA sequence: TGTGCCACCCGGGGGACAGGGAGGAATGAGCAGTTCTTC.

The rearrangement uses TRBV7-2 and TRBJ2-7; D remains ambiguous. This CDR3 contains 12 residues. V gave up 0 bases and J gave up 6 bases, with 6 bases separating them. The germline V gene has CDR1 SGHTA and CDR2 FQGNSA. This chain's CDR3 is CASSLARTEQYF. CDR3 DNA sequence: TGTGCCAGCAGCTTAGCTAGAACCGAGCAGTACTTC.

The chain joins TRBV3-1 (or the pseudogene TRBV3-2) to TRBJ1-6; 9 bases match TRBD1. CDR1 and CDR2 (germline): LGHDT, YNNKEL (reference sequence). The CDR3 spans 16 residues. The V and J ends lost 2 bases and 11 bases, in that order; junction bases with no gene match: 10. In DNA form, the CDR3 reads TGTGCCAGCAGCCAAAGTACAGGGGGCGTTAGGCCACCCCTCCACTTT. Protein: CASSQSTGGVRPPLHF.

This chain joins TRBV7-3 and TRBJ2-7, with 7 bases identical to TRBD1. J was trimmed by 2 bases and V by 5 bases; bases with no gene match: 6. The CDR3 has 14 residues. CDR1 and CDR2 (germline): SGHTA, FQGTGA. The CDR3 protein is CASSPTGDPYEQYF. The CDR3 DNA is TGTGCCAGCAGCCCTACAGGGGACCCCTACGAGCAGTACTTC.

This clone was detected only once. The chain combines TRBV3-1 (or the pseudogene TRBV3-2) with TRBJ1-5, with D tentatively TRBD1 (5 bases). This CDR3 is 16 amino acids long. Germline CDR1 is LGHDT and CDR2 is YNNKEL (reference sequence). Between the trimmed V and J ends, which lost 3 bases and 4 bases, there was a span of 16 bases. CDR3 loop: CASSHSGRRLNQPQHF. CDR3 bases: TGTGCCAGCAGCCATTCAGGGCGGAGGTTGAATCAGCCCCAGCATTTT.

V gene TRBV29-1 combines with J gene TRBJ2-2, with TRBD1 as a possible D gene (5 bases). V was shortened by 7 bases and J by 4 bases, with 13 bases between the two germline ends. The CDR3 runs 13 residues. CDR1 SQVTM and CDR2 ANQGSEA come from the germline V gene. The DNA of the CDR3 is TGCAGCGCCGCAGGGATGAGCACCGGGGAGCTGTTTTTT. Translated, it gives CSAAGMSTGELFF.

Here the CDR3 DNA reads TGTGCCTGGAGTGTTACGAGGGCTAGGTCTGAAGCTTTCTTT. Translating it yields CAWSVTRARSEAFF. The chain recombines TRBV30 with TRBJ1-1; D is ambiguous. V was cut by 0 bases and J by 6 bases, with 14 bases left in between. The CDR3 contains 14 residues. Germline V gives CDR1 GTSNPN, CDR2 SVGIG (reference sequence). Filled out from reference TRBV30 and TRBJ1-1, the complete variable domain reads SQTIHQWPATLVQPVGSPLSLECTVEGTSNPNLYWYRQAAGRGLQLLFYSVGIGQISSEVPQNLSASRPQDRQFILSSKKLLLSDSGFYLCAWSVTRARSEAFFGQGTRLTVV.

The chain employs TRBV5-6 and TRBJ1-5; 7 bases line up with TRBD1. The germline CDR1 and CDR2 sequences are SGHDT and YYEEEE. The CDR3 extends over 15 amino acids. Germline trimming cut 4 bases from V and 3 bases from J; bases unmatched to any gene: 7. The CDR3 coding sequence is TGTGCCAGCAGCCTCCGGGACAGACTCAATCAGCCCCAGCATTTT. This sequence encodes CASSLRDRLNQPQHF.

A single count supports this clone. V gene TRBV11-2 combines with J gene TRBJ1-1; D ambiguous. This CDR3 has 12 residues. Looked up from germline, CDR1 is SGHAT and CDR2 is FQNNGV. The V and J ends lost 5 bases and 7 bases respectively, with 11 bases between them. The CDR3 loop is CASSPTGSEAFF. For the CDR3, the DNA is TGTGCCAGCAGCCCAACGGGGAGTGAAGCTTTCTTT.

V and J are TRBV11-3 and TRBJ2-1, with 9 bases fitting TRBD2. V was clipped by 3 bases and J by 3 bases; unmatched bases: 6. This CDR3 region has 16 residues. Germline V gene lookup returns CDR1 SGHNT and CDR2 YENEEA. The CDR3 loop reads CASSFAAGGNYNEQFF. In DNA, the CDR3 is TGTGCCAGCAGCTTCGCGGCGGGAGGGAACTACAATGAGCAGTTCTTC.

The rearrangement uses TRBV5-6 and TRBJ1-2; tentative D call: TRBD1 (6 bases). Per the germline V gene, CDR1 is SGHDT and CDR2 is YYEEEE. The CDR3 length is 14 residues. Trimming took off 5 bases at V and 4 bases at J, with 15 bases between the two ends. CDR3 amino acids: CASRLQGSLYGYTF. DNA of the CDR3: TGTGCCAGCAGATTACAGGGCTCTCTCTATGGCTACACCTTC. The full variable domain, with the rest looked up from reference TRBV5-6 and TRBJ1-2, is DAGVTQSPTHLIKTRGQQVTLRCSPKSGHDTVSWYQQALGQGPQFIFQYYEEEERQRGNFPDRFSGHQFPNYSSELNVNALLLGDSALYLCASRLQGSLYGYTFGSGTRLTVV.

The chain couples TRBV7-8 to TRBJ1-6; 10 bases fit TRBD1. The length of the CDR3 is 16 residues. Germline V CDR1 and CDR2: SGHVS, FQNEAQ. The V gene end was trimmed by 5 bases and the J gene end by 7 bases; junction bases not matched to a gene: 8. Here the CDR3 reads CASSPRPGQGNSPLHF. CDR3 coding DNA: TGTGCCAGCAGCCCCCGGCCGGGACAGGGGAATTCACCCCTCCACTTT. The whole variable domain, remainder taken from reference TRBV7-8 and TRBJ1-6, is GAGVSQSPRYKVAKRGQDVALRCDPISGHVSLFWYQQALGQGPEFLTYFQNEAQLDKSGLPSDRFFAERPEGSVSTLKIQRTQQEDSAVYLCASSPRPGQGNSPLHFGNGTRLTVT.

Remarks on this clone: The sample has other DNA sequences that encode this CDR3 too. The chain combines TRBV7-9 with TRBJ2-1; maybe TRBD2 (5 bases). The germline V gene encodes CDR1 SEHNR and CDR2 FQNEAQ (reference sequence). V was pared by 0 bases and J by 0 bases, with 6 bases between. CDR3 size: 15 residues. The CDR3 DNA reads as TGTGCCAGCAGCTTAGCGGGGAGCTCCTACAATGAGCAGTTCTTC. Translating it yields CASSLAGSSYNEQFF.

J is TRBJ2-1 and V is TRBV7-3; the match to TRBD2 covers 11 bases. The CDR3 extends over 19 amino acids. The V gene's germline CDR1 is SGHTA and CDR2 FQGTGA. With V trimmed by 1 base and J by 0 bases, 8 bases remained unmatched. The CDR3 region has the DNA TGTGCCAGCAGCTTAAGCTCGGGACTAGCGGCCAGCTCCTACAATGAGCAGTTCTTC. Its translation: CASSLSSGLAASSYNEQFF.